The T cell receptor (beta chain) under discussion was sequenced for a study of shared clonotypes between healthy human individuals. Whole-study results and caveats: Large sequencing depth failed to make sorted-subset sequencing complete, rarefaction showed.

CDR1 MNHNS and CDR2 SASEGT come from the germline V gene. The CDR3 totals 14 residues. The V end was cut by 2 bases, the J end by 5 bases, with 12 bases between. On this clone itself: Its antigen is still unknown.

Running of the assay took place at deep level. The data were produced by immunoSEQ multiplex PCR, yet TCRdb's version contains in-frame clones alone and is incomplete. This table holds over a million clones, about 75% found once. The receptor was derived from a young man in good health. Source material: memory CD4+ T cells sorted from blood. As to subset: CD45RA-negative fraction. J is TRBJ2-5 and V is TRBV6-1; TRBD2 might be the D (6 bases). The CDR3 spells CASSEMTSLETQYF. The CDR3 DNA sequence: TGTGCCAGCAGTGAAATGACTAGTCTGGAGACCCAGTACTTC.